Presented here are 13 T cell receptor beta chains from one specimen sequenced in a study of cytomegalovirus exposure and HLA in healthy donors. Both 60 Vbeta primers and 13 Jbeta primers went into the PCR. Data came from immunoSEQ multiplex PCR; TCRdb stores just in-frame clones and leaves some out. The table lists roughly 150,000 clones, roughly 77% of them singletons. Sequencing was done on a sample of PBMCs. These receptors all stem from a male donor in good health and CMV-seronegative.

V and J are TRBV7-2 and TRBJ1-6; maybe TRBD1 (5 bases). From germline, CDR1 is SGHTA and CDR2 FQGNSA. The CDR3 consists of 14 residues. V was shortened by 6 bases and J by 11 bases, with 17 bases between the two germline ends. The CDR3, as DNA: TGTGCCAGCAGACGGACACCCTACGAGGCACCCCTCCACTTT. Translating it yields CASRRTPYEAPLHF. Using reference TRBV7-2 and TRBJ1-6 for the parts outside the CDR3, the full variable domain is GAGVSQSPSNKVTEKGKDVELRCDPISGHTALYWYRQSLGQGLEFLIYFQGNSAPDKSGLPSDRFSAERTGGSVSTLTIQRTQQEDSAVYLCASRRTPYEAPLHFGNGTRLTVT.

The chain joins TRBV9 to TRBJ2-1; D is possibly TRBD1 (6 bases). This CDR3 is 15 amino acids long. Germline V gene lookup returns CDR1 SGDLS and CDR2 YYNGEE. V lost 0 bases to trimming and J lost 4 bases, with 11 bases between them. The CDR3 sequence: CASSVDRAPYNEQFF. The CDR3 DNA follows: TGTGCCAGCAGCGTAGACAGGGCACCATACAATGAGCAGTTCTTC.

The CDR3 region is CASSESAAKLFF. The CDR3, as DNA: TGCGCCAGCAGTGAGTCGGCGGCAAAACTGTTTTTT. The chain combines TRBV10-2 with TRBJ1-4; no definite D call. V was pared by 0 bases and J by 10 bases, with 6 bases between. This CDR3 region has 12 residues. CDR1 is WSHSY and CDR2 is SAAADI in the germline V gene.

This chain connects TRBV9 to TRBJ1-5, with 7 bases identical to TRBD1. There are 14 residues in the CDR3. Germline assignment: CDR1 SGDLS and CDR2 YYNGEE. V shed 4 bases, J shed 4 bases, and the junction held 5 bases outside the gene matches. CDR3 DNA sequence: TGTGCCAGCAGCCGCGGGACAGAAAATCAGCCCCAGCATTTT. Residues: CASSRGTENQPQHF.

The chain links TRBV27 to TRBJ1-5, with TRBD1 matching 7 bases. CDR3 length equals 13 residues. Trimming cost V 5 bases and J 7 bases; bases outside gene matches: 5. Germline V gene lookup returns CDR1 MNHEY and CDR2 SMNVEV (reference sequence). The DNA for the CDR3 is TGTGCCAGCAGTACACAGGGGTTGCAGCCCCAGCATTTT. Protein sequence: CASSTQGLQPQHF.

The chain uses TRBV12-1 and TRBJ1-2. TRBV12-1 is termed a pseudogene. The CDR3 consists of 14 residues. CDR3 bases: TGTGCCAGCAGCTCGATTACTTTGGACTATGGCTACACCTTC. Translated: CASSSITLDYGYTF.

The chain uses TRBV14 and TRBJ1-2; tentatively, D is TRBD1 (6 bases). Germline-derived CDR1 and CDR2 are SGHDN and FVKESK. V lost 3 bases to trimming and J lost 5 bases, with 10 bases between them. This CDR3 contains 13 residues. This chain's CDR3 is CASSQDRQYGYTF. The CDR3 coding sequence is TGTGCCAGCAGCCAGGACAGACAGTATGGCTACACCTTC. The full variable domain, completed using reference TRBV14 and TRBJ1-2, is EAGVTQFPSHSVIEKGQTVTLRCDPISGHDNLYWYRRVMGKEIKFLLHFVKESKQDESGMPNNRFLAERTGGTYSTLKVQPAELEDSGVYFCASSQDRQYGYTFGSGTRLTVV.

This chain uses TRBV5-4 with TRBJ1-2; D not resolved. CDR3 length: 15 amino acids. V was clipped by 2 bases and J by 8 bases, with 19 bases between them. Germline loops: CDR1 SGHNT, CDR2 YYREEE (reference sequence). CDR3 coding DNA: TGTGCCAGCAGCTTATCCGGGAGCTGGGCAGGAGGCTACACCTTC. Translation: CASSLSGSWAGGYTF.

This chain links TRBV10-3 with TRBJ2-3; 9 nucleotides match TRBD1. Germline CDR1 ENHRY, CDR2 SYGVKD. V lost 5 bases to trimming and J lost 2 bases; unmatched junction nucleotides: 5. The CDR3 runs 15 residues. The CDR3 nucleotides read TGTGCCATCAGTAGGACAGGGGATCCCACAGATACGCAGTATTTT. Amino acid sequence: CAISRTGDPTDTQYF.

The chain has TRBV5-1 and TRBJ2-5; D may be TRBD1 (6 bases). The germline V gene has CDR1 SGHRS and CDR2 YFSETQ. CDR3 length: 15 residues. V lost 0 bases to trimming and J lost 5 bases, with 14 bases between them. CDR3 nucleotide sequence: TGCGCCAGCAGCTTGGCGCAGGGGCTGGGGGAGACCCAGTACTTC. Residues: CASSLAQGLGETQYF.

This chain joins TRBV6-1 and TRBJ1-6; TRBD1 agrees at 7 bases. The germline V gene has CDR1 MNHNS and CDR2 SASEGT. CDR3 length: 19 residues. The V and J ends lost 1 base and 6 bases, in that order; junction bases with no gene match: 15. The CDR3 region has the DNA TGTGCCAGCAGTGAAGTCTGGGGGACGGGACAGAGGGTTAATTCACCCCTCCACTTT. Translating it yields CASSEVWGTGQRVNSPLHF.

This chain uses TRBV30 with TRBJ2-5, with D tentatively TRBD2 (6 bases). The CDR3 has 15 amino acids. V was pared by 0 bases and J by 1 base, with 12 bases between. Germline V lookup: CDR1 GTSNPN, CDR2 SVGIG (reference sequence). Written as DNA, the CDR3 is TGTGCCTGGAGTGTAGGTTGGGGACTCCAAGAGACCCAGTACTTC. It codes for CAWSVGWGLQETQYF. Together with reference TRBV30 and TRBJ2-5, the CDR3 gives the full variable domain: SQTIHQWPATLVQPVGSPLSLECTVEGTSNPNLYWYRQAAGRGLQLLFYSVGIGQISSEVPQNLSASRPQDRQFILSSKKLLLSDSGFYLCAWSVGWGLQETQYFGPGTRLLVL.

As regards this clone: Other DNA sequences within the sample encode an identical CDR3. The gene calls are TRBV11-2 and TRBJ2-4; D uncertain. V dropped 6 bases and J dropped 0 bases, with 21 bases sitting between them. The CDR3 is 18 residues long. CDR1 is SGHAT and CDR2 is FQNNGV in the germline V gene. The CDR3: CASSLRHETGLAKNIQYF. Written as DNA, the CDR3 is TGTGCCAGCAGTCTCCGACATGAAACCGGTCTAGCCAAAAACATTCAGTACTTC.